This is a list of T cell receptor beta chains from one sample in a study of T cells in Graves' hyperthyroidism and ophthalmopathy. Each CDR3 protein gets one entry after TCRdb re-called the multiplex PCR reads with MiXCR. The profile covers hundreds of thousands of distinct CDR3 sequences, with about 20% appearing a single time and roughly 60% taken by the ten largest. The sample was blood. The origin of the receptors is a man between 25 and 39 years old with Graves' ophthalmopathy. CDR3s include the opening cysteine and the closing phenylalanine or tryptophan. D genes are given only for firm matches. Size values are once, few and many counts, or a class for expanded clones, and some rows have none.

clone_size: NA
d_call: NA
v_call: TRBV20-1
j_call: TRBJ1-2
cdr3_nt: TGCAGTGCTAGAGGTTTGTCGGAATATGGCTACACCTTC
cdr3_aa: CSARGLSEYGYTF

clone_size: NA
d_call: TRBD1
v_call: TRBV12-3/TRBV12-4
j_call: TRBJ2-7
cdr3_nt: TGTGCCAGCAGTTTCTCCGGGACAGGGGGCGACGAGCAGTACTTC
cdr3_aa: CASSFSGTGGDEQYF

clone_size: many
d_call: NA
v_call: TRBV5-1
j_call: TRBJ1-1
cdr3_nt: TGCGCCAGCAGCTTCCGGGACCTGGCAACTGAAGCTTTCTTT
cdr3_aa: CASSFRDLATEAFF

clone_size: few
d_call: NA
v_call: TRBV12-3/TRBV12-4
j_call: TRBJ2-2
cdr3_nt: TGTGCCAGCAAGGGATACACCGGGGAGCTGTTTTTT
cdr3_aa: CASKGYTGELFF

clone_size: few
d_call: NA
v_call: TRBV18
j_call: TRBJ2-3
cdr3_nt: TGTGCCAGCTCACCTCGCTCATTACAAAATACGCAGTATTTT
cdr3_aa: CASSPRSLQNTQYF

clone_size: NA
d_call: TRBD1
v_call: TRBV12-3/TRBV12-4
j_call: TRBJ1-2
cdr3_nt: TGTGCCAGCAGTTTTTCCACAGGGGGGGGCTATGGCTACACCTTC
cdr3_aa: CASSFSTGGGYGYTF

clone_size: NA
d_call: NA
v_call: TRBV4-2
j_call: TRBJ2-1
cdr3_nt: TGTGCCAGCAGCCAAGGGGCCCGGGGTTACAATGAGCAGTTCTTC
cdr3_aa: CASSQGARGYNEQFF

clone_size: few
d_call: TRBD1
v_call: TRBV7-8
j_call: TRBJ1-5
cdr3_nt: TGTGCCAGCAGCGGAGTGGGACAGGTTAATCAGCCCCAGCATTTT
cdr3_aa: CASSGVGQVNQPQHF

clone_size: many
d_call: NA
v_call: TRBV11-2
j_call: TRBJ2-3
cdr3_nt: TGTGCCAGCAGCTTAGGGACCCTAGCGACTAGCACAGATACGCAGTATTTT
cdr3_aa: CASSLGTLATSTDTQYF

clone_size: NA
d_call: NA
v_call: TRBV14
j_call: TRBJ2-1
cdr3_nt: TGTGCCAGCAGTCCCCTCTGGGCCACCTACAATGAGCAGTTCTTC
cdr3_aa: CASSPLWATYNEQFF

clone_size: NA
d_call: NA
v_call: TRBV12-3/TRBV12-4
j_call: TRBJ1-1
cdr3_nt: TGTGCCAGCAGTTTTAAACTCTTTGGGACTTCGACTGAAGCTTTCTTT
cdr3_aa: CASSFKLFGTSTEAFF

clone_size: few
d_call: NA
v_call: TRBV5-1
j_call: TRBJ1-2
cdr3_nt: TGCGCCAGCAGCTTGCTAGGCATTGGGAGTGGCTACACCTTC
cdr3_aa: CASSLLGIGSGYTF

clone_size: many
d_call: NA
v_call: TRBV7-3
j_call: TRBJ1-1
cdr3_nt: TGTGCCAGCAGTGGGGATGGGGACACTGAAGCTTTCTTT
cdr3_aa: CASSGDGDTEAFF

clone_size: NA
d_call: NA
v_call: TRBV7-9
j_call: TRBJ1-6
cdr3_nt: TGTGCCAGCAGCCCTATCGGGGGGGACTCACCCCTCCACTTT
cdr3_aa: CASSPIGGDSPLHF

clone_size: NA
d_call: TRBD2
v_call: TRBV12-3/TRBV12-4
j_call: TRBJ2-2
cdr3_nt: TGTGCCAGCAGGTGGACTAGGCGCACCGGGGAGCTGTTTTTT
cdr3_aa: CASRWTRRTGELFF

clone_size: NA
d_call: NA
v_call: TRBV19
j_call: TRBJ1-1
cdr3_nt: TGTGCCAGTACCCTCCGGCGAGGGACCATGAACACTGAAGCTTTCTTT
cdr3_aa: CASTLRRGTMNTEAFF

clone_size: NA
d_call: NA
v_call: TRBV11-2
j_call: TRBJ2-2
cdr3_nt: TGTGCCAGCAGCAGGGAACGGTCTAGCTCCGTCGGCGGGGAGCTGTTTTTT
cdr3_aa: CASSRERSSSVGGELFF

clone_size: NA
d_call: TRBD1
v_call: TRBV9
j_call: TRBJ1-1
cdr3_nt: TGTGCCAGCAGCGTTGGGGACAGATACACTGAAGCTTTCTTT
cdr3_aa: CASSVGDRYTEAFF

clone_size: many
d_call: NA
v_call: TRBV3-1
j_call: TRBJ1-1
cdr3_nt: TGTGCCAGCAGCCAATCTACAGGTATCTCTGAAGCTTTCTTT
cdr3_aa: CASSQSTGISEAFF

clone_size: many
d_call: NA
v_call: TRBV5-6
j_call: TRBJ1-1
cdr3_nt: TGTGCCAGCAGCACACGGCACGCCCTGCGGGCTTTCTTT
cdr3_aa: CASSTRHALRAFF

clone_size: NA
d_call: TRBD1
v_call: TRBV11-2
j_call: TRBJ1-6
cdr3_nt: TGTGCCAGCAGCTCAGACAGGGCCATTTACTATAATTCACCCCTCCACTTT
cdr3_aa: CASSSDRAIYYNSPLHF

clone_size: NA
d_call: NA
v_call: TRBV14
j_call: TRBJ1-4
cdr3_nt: TGTGCCAGCAGCCAAGTTAGGGCAGCAACTAATGAAAAACTGTTTTTT
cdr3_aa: CASSQVRAATNEKLFF

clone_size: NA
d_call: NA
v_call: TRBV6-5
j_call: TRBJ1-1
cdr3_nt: TGTGCCAGCAGTTACACCCATGACACTGAAGCTTTCTTT
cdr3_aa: CASSYTHDTEAFF

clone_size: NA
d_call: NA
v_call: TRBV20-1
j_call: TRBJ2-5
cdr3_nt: TGCAGTGCTAGAGATCGGCTAGCGGAGACCCAGTACTTC
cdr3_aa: CSARDRLAETQYF

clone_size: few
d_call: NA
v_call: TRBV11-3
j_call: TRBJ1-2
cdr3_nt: TGTGCCAGCAGCCCTGGGGGCAGACAAGGAGGGATTGGCTACACCTTC
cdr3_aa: CASSPGGRQGGIGYTF

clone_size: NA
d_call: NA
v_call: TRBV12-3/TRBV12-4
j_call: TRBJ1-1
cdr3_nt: TGTGCCAGCACCGGAGACAGCATGAACACTGAAGCTTTCTTT
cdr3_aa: CASTGDSMNTEAFF

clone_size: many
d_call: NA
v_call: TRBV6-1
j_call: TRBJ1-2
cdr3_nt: TGTGCCAGCAGTCCAGAGGGCGATGGCTACACCTTC
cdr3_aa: CASSPEGDGYTF

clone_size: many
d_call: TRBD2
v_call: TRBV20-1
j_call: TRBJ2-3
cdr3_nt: TGCAGTGCTATCACTTTAGCGGGAGGGACCACAGATACGCAGTATTTT
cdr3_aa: CSAITLAGGTTDTQYF

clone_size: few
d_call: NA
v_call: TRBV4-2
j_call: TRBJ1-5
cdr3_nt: TGTGCCAGCAGCCAAGGGTCCGGGGATAGCAATCAGCCCCAGCATTTT
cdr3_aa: CASSQGSGDSNQPQHF

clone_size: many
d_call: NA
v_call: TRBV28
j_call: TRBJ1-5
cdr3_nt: TGTGCCAGCAAGGTAGGACAGTTGAGCAATCAGCCCCAGCATTTT
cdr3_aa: CASKVGQLSNQPQHF

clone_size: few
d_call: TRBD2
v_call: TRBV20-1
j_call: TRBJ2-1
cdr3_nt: TGCAGTGCTAATTCGGCTAGCGGGAGAGTGATCAATGAGCAGTTCTTC
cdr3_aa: CSANSASGRVINEQFF

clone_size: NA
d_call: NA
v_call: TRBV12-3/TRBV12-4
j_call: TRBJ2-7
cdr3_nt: TGTGCCAGCAGTCGCAACTCCTACGAGCAGTACTTC
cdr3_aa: CASSRNSYEQYF

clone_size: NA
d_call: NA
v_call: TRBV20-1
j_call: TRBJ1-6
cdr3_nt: TGCAGTGCTAGAGATCTTACAGAACGTTCACCCCTCCACTTT
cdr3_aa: CSARDLTERSPLHF

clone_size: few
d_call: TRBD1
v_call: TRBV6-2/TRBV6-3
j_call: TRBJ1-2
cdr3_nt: TGTGCCAGCAGGCCAGACAGGGAAAGTATATATGGCTACACCTTC
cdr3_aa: CASRPDRESIYGYTF

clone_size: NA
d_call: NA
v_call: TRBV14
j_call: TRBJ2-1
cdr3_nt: TGTGCCAGCAGCCCTCTAGATAACAATGAGCAGTTCTTC
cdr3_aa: CASSPLDNNEQFF

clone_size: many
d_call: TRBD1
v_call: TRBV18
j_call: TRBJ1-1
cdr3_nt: TGTGCCAGCGGACAGGGTGGGAACACTGAAGCTTTCTTT
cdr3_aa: CASGQGGNTEAFF

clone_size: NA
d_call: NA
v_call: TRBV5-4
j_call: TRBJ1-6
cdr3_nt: TGTGCCAGCAGCCAGGGGAGTAGCTCCTATAATTCACCCCTCCACTTT
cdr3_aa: CASSQGSSSYNSPLHF